This entry lists 24 T cell receptor beta chains sequenced from one sample in a study of graft-versus-host responses after intestinal transplantation. Generated by immunoSEQ multiplex PCR, the TCRdb table keeps only in-frame clones and is missing some. The profile covers 65,000 to 85,000 clones, with around 90% appearing a single time and roughly 6.3% taken by the ten largest. Specimen: bone marrow, collected approximately 740 days after intestinal transplantation. These TCRs come from a human patient who received an intestinal transplant, so some T cells may come from the graft donor.

This chain joins TRBV14 and TRBJ2-1; D possibly corresponds to TRBD2 (5 bases). V lost 2 bases and J lost 10, with 12 bases in between. This CDR3 spans 13 amino acids. Germline lookup yields CDR1 SGHDN and CDR2 FVKESK. The CDR3 here is CASSQLSATEQFF. CDR3 nucleotides: TGTGCCAGCAGCCAACTTAGCGCCACCGAGCAGTTCTTC.

This clone was counted between two and nine times. In DNA form, the CDR3 reads TGTGCCAGCAGTGCCCGGACAGGGGATTCACCCCTCCACTTT. Residues: CASSARTGDSPLHF. The V call is TRBV2, the J call TRBJ1-6, with 9 positions matching TRBD1. This CDR3 is built from 14 residues. Losses at the gene ends were 4 bases for V and 8 bases for J; bases not matched to a gene: 3. Germline CDR1 is SNHLY and CDR2 is FYNNEI.

The rearrangement links TRBV29-1 to TRBJ2-1; maybe TRBD1 (5 bases). Germline lookup yields CDR1 SQVTM and CDR2 ANQGSEA. This CDR3 has 15 residues. Trimming removed 3 bases from V and 8 bases from J, with 20 bases in between. CDR3 nucleotide sequence: TGCAGCGTTGAGAAGGGGTTTTCGGACCCGGATGAGCAGTTCTTC. Its translation is CSVEKGFSDPDEQFF.

V and J are TRBV28 and TRBJ2-7; 7 positions agree with TRBD2. CDR1 is MDHEN and CDR2 is SYDVKM in the germline V gene. This CDR3 has 14 residues. The ends lost 1 base at V and 3 bases at J; junction bases unmatched: 3. The CDR3 nucleotides are TGTGCCAGCAGTTTATCCGGCGGGAGCTACGAGCAGTACTTC. As protein: CASSLSGGSYEQYF.

V usage is TRBV11-2 and J usage is TRBJ1-1; no definite D call. Looked up from germline, CDR1 is SGHAT and CDR2 is FQNNGV. CDR3 size: 15 residues. V dropped 5 bases and J dropped 4 bases, with 17 bases sitting between them. CDR3 sequence reads: CASSDAYRRSTEAFF. The DNA of the CDR3 is TGTGCCAGCAGCGACGCCTATAGGAGGTCCACTGAAGCTTTCTTT.

The chain joins TRBV6-1 to TRBJ2-3; D is undetermined. The CDR3 has 17 residues. V lost 2 bases and J lost 5, with 20 bases in between. Germline CDR1 and CDR2: MNHNS and SASEGT. This CDR3 is CASSEPLLVGIRDTQYF. The CDR3 nucleotides are TGTGCCAGCAGTGAACCCCTCCTAGTAGGGATTAGAGATACGCAGTATTTT.

This sequence joins TRBV2 and TRBJ2-1; 9 nucleotides agree with TRBD1. The CDR3 is made up of 16 amino acids. V dropped 5 bases and J dropped 7; count of bases not matched to a gene: 12. Looked up from germline, CDR1 is SNHLY and CDR2 is FYNNEI. In DNA form, the CDR3 reads TGTGCCAGCAGTCCACCCCGGGACAGGGTGCCGAATGAGCAGTTCTTC. It yields the protein CASSPPRDRVPNEQFF.

The V and J genes are TRBV13 and TRBJ1-2; maybe TRBD1 (6 bases). The CDR3 loop spans 14 amino acids. Germline V lookup: CDR1 PRHDT, CDR2 FYEKMQ (reference sequence). Between the trimmed V and J ends, which lost 0 bases and 8 bases, there was a span of 13 bases. The CDR3 region is CASSLGAEGGGYTF. DNA of the CDR3: TGTGCCAGCAGCTTAGGGGCGGAGGGGGGCGGCTACACCTTC.

This chain uses TRBV30 with TRBJ1-1, with D uncertain. Germline V gives CDR1 GTSNPN, CDR2 SVGIG (reference sequence). CDR3 size: 12 residues. The V end lost 4 bases, the J end lost 5 bases, and 11 bases lay between the germline ends. CDR3 in amino acids: CAWMGWKTEAFF. In DNA, the CDR3 is TGTGCCTGGATGGGGTGGAAGACTGAAGCTTTCTTT.

J is TRBJ2-7 and V is TRBV10-3; TRBD2 aligns across 9 bases. The CDR3 is 14 residues long. Losses at the gene ends were 5 bases for V and 3 bases for J; bases not matched to a gene: 5. Germline V gene sequence: CDR1 ENHRY, CDR2 SYGVKD. CDR3 protein: CAISSSGIIYEQYF. The CDR3 region has the DNA TGTGCCATCAGTTCTAGCGGGATTATCTACGAGCAGTACTTC.

The chain is built from TRBV4-1 and TRBJ1-5; 8 nucleotides agree with TRBD1. In germline, CDR1 is MGHRA, CDR2 YSYEKL. CDR3 length equals 14 residues. V lost 1 base to trimming and J lost 7 bases; unmatched junction nucleotides: 3. The CDR3 is CASSQAGGGQPQHF. The CDR3 region has the DNA TGCGCCAGCAGCCAAGCAGGGGGCGGGCAGCCCCAGCATTTT.

This clone was recorded only once. The genes are TRBV4-1 and TRBJ1-1, with a tentative D call TRBD1 (5 bases). The CDR3 has 14 amino acids. The V end lost 0 bases, the J end lost 6 bases, and 11 bases lay between the germline ends. Germline-derived CDR1 and CDR2 are MGHRA and YSYEKL. The CDR3: CASSQEPGQAEAFF. CDR3 DNA sequence: TGCGCCAGCAGCCAAGAACCGGGGCAGGCTGAAGCTTTCTTT.

The chain links TRBV5-4 to TRBJ2-7, with 8 bases aligning to TRBD2. The junction had 12 bases not matched to a gene; V was cut back by 4 bases and J by 3 bases. The CDR3 loop spans 16 amino acids. Germline V gene lookup returns CDR1 SGHNT and CDR2 YYREEE (reference sequence). The CDR3 loop is CASSRSTDLAGYEQYF. For the CDR3, the DNA is TGTGCCAGCAGCCGGTCGACGGATCTAGCGGGCTACGAGCAGTACTTC.

V usage is TRBV6-5 and J usage is TRBJ1-1, with no clear D. There are 14 residues in the CDR3. V was clipped by 6 bases and J by 6 bases, with 17 bases between them. Germline lookup yields CDR1 MNHEY and CDR2 SVGAGI. The DNA of the CDR3 is TGTGCCAGCAGCCCAGACCTCCCTAGGGCTGAAGCTTTCTTT. Protein sequence: CASSPDLPRAEAFF.

This sequence joins TRBV5-4 and TRBJ2-2; D gene ambiguous. The CDR3 loop spans 15 amino acids. Looked up from germline, CDR1 is SGHNT and CDR2 is YYREEE (reference sequence). V was shortened by 2 bases and J by 1 base, with 9 bases between the two germline ends. The CDR3 region has the DNA TGTGCCAGCAGCTTCTTGGCGAAGAACACCGGGGAGCTGTTTTTT. Its translation is CASSFLAKNTGELFF.

This sequence joins TRBV19 and TRBJ1-1; 8 bases are shared with TRBD1. Looked up from germline, CDR1 is LNHDA and CDR2 is SQIVND (reference sequence). The CDR3 is 14 amino acids. V shed 3 bases and J 5 bases; nucleotides not matched to a gene: 5. The CDR3 coding sequence is TGTGCCAGTAGTATCCCAGGGGGCTTAACTGAAGCTTTCTTT. Amino acid sequence: CASSIPGGLTEAFF.

The chain carries TRBV5-5 and TRBJ1-2; D not certain. V lost 4 bases to trimming and J lost 6 bases, with 16 bases between them. This CDR3 is built from 14 residues. The germline V gene has CDR1 SGHKS and CDR2 YYEKEE (reference sequence). In DNA, the CDR3 is TGTGCCAGCAGCACAGCGGCTGACATTAATGGCTACACCTTC. Its translation: CASSTAADINGYTF.

This clone was found once. The gene calls are TRBV7-2 and TRBJ1-5; D is uncertain. Germline-derived CDR1 and CDR2 are SGHTA and FQGNSA. V was pared by 1 base and J by 5 bases, with 9 bases between. The CDR3 is 14 amino acids. DNA for the CDR3: TGTGCCAGCAGCTTAGTTCCAAGCCATCAGCCCCAGCATTTT. Protein product: CASSLVPSHQPQHF.

This clone was observed once. The chain has TRBV5-1 and TRBJ2-3; D perhaps matches TRBD2 (6 bases). The CDR3 extends over 18 amino acids. The germline gives CDR1 SGHRS, CDR2 YFSETQ. V was cut by 2 bases and J by 0 bases, with 19 bases left in between. The CDR3 region has the DNA TGCGCCAGCAGCTTTCGCGGGGTGTCTGCCACTAGCACAGATACGCAGTATTTT. It specifies CASSFRGVSATSTDTQYF.

The chain links TRBV5-4 to TRBJ1-6; D remains ambiguous. CDR1 is SGHNT and CDR2 is YYREEE in the germline V gene (reference sequence). The V gene lost 0 bases and the J gene lost 6 bases, with 4 bases spanning the gap. This CDR3 is 13 amino acids long. The CDR3 protein is CASSLDSNSPLHF. Here the CDR3 DNA reads TGTGCCAGCAGCTTGGACAGTAATTCACCCCTCCACTTT.

The rearrangement uses TRBV7-2 and TRBJ2-3; TRBD2 matches 11 bases. CDR3 length: 16 amino acids. Per the germline V gene, CDR1 is SGHTA and CDR2 is FQGNSA. V gave up 5 bases and J gave up 3 bases; unmatched junction bases: 7. This CDR3 reads CASSPRLAGLTDTQYF. The CDR3 DNA reads TGTGCCAGCAGCCCCCGACTAGCGGGATTAACAGATACGCAGTATTTT. Full variable domain (missing parts from reference TRBV7-2 and TRBJ2-3): GAGVSQSPSNKVTEKGKDVELRCDPISGHTALYWYRQSLGQGLEFLIYFQGNSAPDKSGLPSDRFSAERTGGSVSTLTIQRTQQEDSAVYLCASSPRLAGLTDTQYFGPGTRLTVL.

The genes are TRBV5-6 and TRBJ2-7; D unresolved. Trimming removed 0 bases at V and 5 bases at J, with 9 bases between. Looked up from germline, CDR1 is SGHDT and CDR2 is YYEEEE. The CDR3 contains 13 residues. In DNA, the CDR3 is TGTGCCAGCAGCTTGGCGGTTCCGCACGAGCAGTACTTC. Translated: CASSLAVPHEQYF.

The sample holds one count of this clone. The chain combines TRBV7-6 with TRBJ2-3, with D uncertain. In germline, CDR1 is SGHVS, CDR2 FNYEAQ. The germline V and J ends were trimmed by 5 bases and 0 bases, with 3 bases remaining between them. The CDR3 contains 12 residues. CDR3 sequence: CASSLSTDTQYF. The CDR3 coding sequence is TGTGCCAGCAGCCTCAGCACAGATACGCAGTATTTT.

The rearrangement joins TRBV19 to TRBJ2-1, with D hard to call. The CDR3 totals 15 residues. Germline V lookup: CDR1 LNHDA, CDR2 SQIVND (reference sequence). The V gene lost 5 bases and the J gene lost 0 bases, with 11 bases spanning the gap. CDR3 region: CASSSLRSSYNEQFF. CDR3 DNA: TGTGCCAGTAGTTCGCTCAGGAGCTCCTACAATGAGCAGTTCTTC.